Each of the 14 T cell receptor beta chains below was sequenced from the same sample in a study of OX40 agonist ivuxolimab in advanced cancers. Assay: immunoSEQ multiplex PCR; the TCRdb copy retains only in-frame clones and omits some. The sample has over 50,000 clones, about 83% seen once. Source: CD4+ or CD8+ T cells sorted from blood, taken in a trial of the OX40 agonist ivuxolimab. Receptors originate from an adult with an advanced solid tumor such as melanoma, head and neck, liver or kidney cancer.

The V gene is TRBV7-9, the J gene TRBJ2-3, with D perhaps TRBD2 (5 bases). The length of the CDR3 is 14 residues. Germline CDR1 is SEHNR and CDR2 is FQNEAQ (reference sequence). Trimming stripped 0 bases from V and 3 bases from J, with 7 bases between. CDR3 coding DNA: TGTGCCAGCAGCTTAGCGGGAGTGACAGATACGCAGTATTTT. Protein sequence: CASSLAGVTDTQYF.

This chain connects TRBV4-1 to TRBJ2-3; TRBD2 might be the D (5 bases). Germline V lookup: CDR1 MGHRA, CDR2 YSYEKL. The CDR3 is 15 amino acids. Trimming stripped 3 bases from V and 4 bases from J, with 14 bases between. Here the CDR3 DNA reads TGCGCCAGCAGCCAGGACTGGCCCGTTTCAGATACGCAGTATTTT. As protein: CASSQDWPVSDTQYF.

This rearrangement joins TRBV5-1 to TRBJ2-7; D remains unclear. V was trimmed by 1 base and J by 3 bases, leaving 14 bases between them. The CDR3 sequence is 15 residues long. The V gene's germline CDR1 is SGHRS and CDR2 YFSETQ. CDR3 in amino acids: CASSLISSAYYEQYF. CDR3 DNA: TGCGCCAGCAGCTTGATCTCGTCAGCTTACTACGAGCAGTACTTC.

The rearrangement uses TRBV28 and TRBJ1-6; D gene uncertain. This CDR3 is 14 amino acids long. The germline V gene has CDR1 MDHEN and CDR2 SYDVKM. V was pared by 3 bases and J by 10 bases, with 13 bases between. CDR3 nucleotide sequence: TGTGCCAGCAGTTTGAACGGCGTAAGATCACCCCTCCACTTT. This encodes CASSLNGVRSPLHF.

The V call is TRBV7-3, the J call TRBJ1-6; 10 bases match TRBD1. The J segment lost 4 bases and the V segment lost 2 bases, leaving 5 bases of the junction unmatched. This CDR3 spans 17 amino acids. CDR1 is SGHTA and CDR2 is FQGTGA in the germline V gene. In DNA form, the CDR3 reads TGTGCCAGCAGCTTATCGGGACAGGGGTCGTATAATTCACCCCTCCACTTT. Residues: CASSLSGQGSYNSPLHF.

In its sample, this clone was seen a few times. V usage is TRBV5-4 and J usage is TRBJ2-1; D is uncertain. Germline CDR1 SGHNT, CDR2 YYREEE (reference sequence). Trimming took off 4 bases at V and 4 bases at J, with 6 bases between the two ends. This CDR3 is built from 12 residues. Written as DNA, the CDR3 is TGTGCCAGCAGCGTCGATTACAATGAGCAGTTCTTC. It specifies CASSVDYNEQFF.

CDR3 coding DNA: TGTGCCAGCAGCTTGGCTGGCGGGGTGGAGACCCAGTACTTC. This codes for CASSLAGGVETQYF. This chain connects TRBV5-6 to TRBJ2-5, with D perhaps matching TRBD2 (6 bases). This CDR3 has 14 residues. From germline, CDR1 is SGHDT and CDR2 YYEEEE. Trimming stripped 0 bases from V and 5 bases from J, with 11 bases between.

This clone appeared a few times. The chain employs TRBV9 and TRBJ2-3; 8 bases line up with TRBD1. The CDR3 length is 16 residues. V lost 3 bases and J lost 0; bases outside the gene matches: 6. CDR1 is SGDLS and CDR2 is YYNGEE in the germline V gene. CDR3 residues: CASSAQGASSTDTQYF. CDR3 nucleotides: TGTGCCAGCAGCGCGCAGGGGGCCTCCAGCACAGATACGCAGTATTTT.

This clone has only one observation. This chain uses TRBV5-6 with TRBJ2-3, with D perhaps being TRBD1 or TRBD2 (5 bases each). Trimming stripped 1 base from V and 4 bases from J, with 7 bases between. Per the germline V gene, CDR1 is SGHDT and CDR2 is YYEEEE. The CDR3 runs 13 residues. For the CDR3, the DNA is TGTGCCAGCAGCTTGCCGGGACCAGATACGCAGTATTTT. As protein: CASSLPGPDTQYF.

Regarding this clone: Sequence at one end of the junction differs from germline and may be a read error. This rearrangement joins TRBV7-7 to TRBJ2-3, with D maybe TRBD2 (7 bases). The CDR3 is made up of 14 amino acids. Germline V gives CDR1 SSHAT, CDR2 FNYEAQ (reference sequence). CDR3 nucleotides: TGTGCTAGCAGCTTCGGGGGGCCGGCAGATACGCAGTATTTT. Translation gives CASSFGGPADTQYF.

The chain joins TRBV19 to TRBJ1-1; tentative D call: TRBD1 (5 bases). The V gene lost 0 bases and the J gene lost 11 bases, with 13 bases spanning the gap. The CDR3 is 13 amino acids. CDR1 and CDR2 from the germline V gene are LNHDA and SQIVND (reference sequence). CDR3 bases: TGTGCCAGTAGTATAGATCGGGAGGGACGCGCTTTCTTT. Protein: CASSIDREGRAFF.

V and J are TRBV5-1 and TRBJ2-5; D may be TRBD1 or TRBD2 (5 bases each). The CDR3 runs to 14 residues. The ends were cut back, 2 bases at V and 3 bases at J, with 11 bases in the middle. The V gene's germline CDR1 is SGHRS and CDR2 YFSETQ. In DNA form, the CDR3 reads TGCGCCAGCAGCTTTGCCGGGACGAAAGAGACCCAGTACTTC. The encoded protein is CASSFAGTKETQYF.

This chain joins TRBV5-5 and TRBJ2-7; D gene uncertain. Deletions cut 2 bases from V and 0 bases from J, with 6 bases between. The CDR3 spans 13 residues. Germline CDR1 reads SGHKS; CDR2 reads YYEKEE (reference sequence). The DNA of the CDR3 is TGTGCCAGCAGCTTTGGCTACTCCTACGAGCAGTACTTC. Translating it yields CASSFGYSYEQYF.

This sequence joins TRBV11-2 and TRBJ2-4; D remains ambiguous. The ends were cut back, 3 bases at V and 3 bases at J, with 15 bases in the middle. Germline loops: CDR1 SGHAT, CDR2 FQNNGV. The CDR3 is made up of 16 amino acids. For the CDR3, the DNA is TGTGCCAGCAGCTTCGCTAGTCTTTCCGTCAAAAACATTCAGTACTTC. This sequence encodes CASSFASLSVKNIQYF.